Detailed here is one T cell receptor (beta chain). Antigen specificity is unknown. The data were obtained in a study of cytomegalovirus exposure and HLA in healthy donors. Study-level findings and limits: Prior analysis indicated that the majority of TCR beta V segments exhibited productivity approximately 87% or approximately 30% of the time. With later analysis, a missense DCLRE1C variant became linked to TCR beta V- and J-gene trimming.

Amplification used 60 Vbeta primers and 13 Jbeta primers. Sequenced by immunoSEQ multiplex PCR; TCRdb stores in-frame clones only, minus some. Counted here are about 250,000 clones, approximately 85% occurring once; the ten biggest clones make up 0.24%. What was sequenced was PBMCs. The sequence came from a girl aged 2-10 years in good health and CMV-seronegative.

The CDR3 coding sequence is TGTGCCAGCAGCTATACAGGAAATCAGCCCCAGCATTTT. It translates to CASSYTGNQPQHF. The J gene is TRBJ1-5, the V gene TRBV5-8, with D possibly TRBD1 on 5 matching bases. CDR1 is SGHTS and CDR2 is YDEGEE in the germline V gene. The CDR3 totals 13 residues. The ends were cut back, 3 bases at V and 4 bases at J, with 8 bases in the middle.